This T cell receptor beta chain was observed in a study of CD8+ T cells in alopecia areata. Study in general: The drug, tofacitinib, lasted 6 to 18 months, followed by 6 months off drug.

Trimming took 6 bases from V and 8 from J, leaving 10 bases between them. Germline V gene data show CDR1 as WSHSY and CDR2 as SAAADI. CDR3 length: 11 residues. Study findings and constraints: Scalp samples also contribute reads from the resident alphabeta T cells found in normal skin.

A word on this clone: What it binds is unknown.

In each case, RNA was isolated and then reverse transcribed into cDNA as the sequencing template. Using immunoSEQ multiplex PCR, the repertoire was profiled, and TCRdb retains in-frame clones only, with some absent. The sample has roughly 200,000 clones, approximately 55% seen once; the top ten hold about a tenth. Specified treatment: oral pan-JAK inhibitor, 5-10 mg twice daily. Sorting of PBMCs yielded the CD4+ and CD8+ T cells. Sequenced material: CD8+ T cells sorted from blood, taken at week 24, from a patient treated with tofacitinib. This receptor was taken from a human donor with alopecia areata. This chain uses TRBV10-2 with TRBJ1-1; no clear D gene. For the CDR3, the DNA is TGCGCCAGCAGCCCCGGGTTAGAAGCTTTCTTT. It yields the protein CASSPGLEAFF.